This TCR beta chain is from a study of blood T cell repertoires in COVID-19. Germline-derived CDR1 and CDR2 are SGHTA and FQGNSA. V was clipped by 5 bases and J by 8 bases; unmatched bases: 10. The CDR3 is 15 amino acids. In the original analysis: Estimated nucleated cell counts came from reference gene primer amplification. The table came from immunoSEQ multiplex PCR; TCRdb's copy has only in-frame clones and leaves some out. The D gene and trimming were derived from the DNA, and the V and J assignments and clone size from that table. The sample consists of 65,000 to 90,000 clones, roughly nine tenths of them appearing once.

The clonotype was recovered from a man younger than 45 with acute or convalescent COVID-19. Input material: peripheral blood. The chain is built from TRBV7-2 and TRBJ2-2; 8 bases line up with TRBD1. CDR3 sequence (DNA): TGTGCCAGCAGCCTACGACAGGGGTCGGCGGGGGAGCTGTTTTTT. Translating gives CASSLRQGSAGELFF.